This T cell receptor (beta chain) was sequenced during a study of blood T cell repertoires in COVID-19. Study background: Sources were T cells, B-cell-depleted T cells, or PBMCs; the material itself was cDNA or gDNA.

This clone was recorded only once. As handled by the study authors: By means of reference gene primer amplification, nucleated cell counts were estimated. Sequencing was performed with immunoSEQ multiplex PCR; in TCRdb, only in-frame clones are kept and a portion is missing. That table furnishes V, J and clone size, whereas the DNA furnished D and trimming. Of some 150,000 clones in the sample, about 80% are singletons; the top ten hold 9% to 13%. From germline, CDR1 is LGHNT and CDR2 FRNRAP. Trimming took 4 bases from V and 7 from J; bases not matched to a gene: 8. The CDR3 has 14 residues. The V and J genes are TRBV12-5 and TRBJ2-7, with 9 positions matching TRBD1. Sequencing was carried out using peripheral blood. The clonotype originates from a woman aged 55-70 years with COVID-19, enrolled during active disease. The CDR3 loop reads CASGSGQGIEEQYF. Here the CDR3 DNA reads TGTGCTAGTGGTTCGGGACAGGGTATAGAAGAGCAGTACTTC.